A selection of T cell receptor beta chains follows, all from one sample in a study of T cells after somatic rescue of genetic block. The assay was immunoSEQ multiplex PCR, and TCRdb's table has in-frame clones only and misses some. The sample includes 11,000 to 15,000 clones, over 65% of them seen just once. Material: peripheral blood mononuclear cells (PBMCs). The receptor source for this set is a boy aged 5-17 years. CDR3s include the opening cysteine and the closing phenylalanine or tryptophan. A D gene is named only where the DNA matches it firmly. Expanded clones are given a class, and other clones once, few, many or no size at all.

v_gene,j_gene,len,abundance,d_gene,CDR3nt,CDR3aa
TRBV2,TRBJ2-2,15,NA,NA,TGTGCCAGCAGCGCCATGACCCCCTGGGGCGGGGAGCTGTTTTTT,CASSAMTPWGGELFF
TRBV2,TRBJ2-5,15,NA,NA,TGTGCCAGCAGTCCGGGGGGCTTGTACCAAGAGACCCAGTACTTC,CASSPGGLYQETQYF
TRBV30,TRBJ1-1,15,medium-sized,NA,TGTGCCTGGAGTATTAGAGGGTTAAGGAACACTGAAGCTTTCTTT,CAWSIRGLRNTEAFF
TRBV5-1,TRBJ2-5,18,once,TRBD2,TGCGCCAGCAGCGGACATTGGGAGGGACGGATTCGAGGAGAGACCCAGTACTTC,CASSGHWEGRIRGETQYF
TRBV10-3,TRBJ2-6,18,NA,TRBD1,TGTGCCATCAGAGTCCACAGGGGGAACGTCTCTGGGGCCAACGTCCTGACTTTC,CAIRVHRGNVSGANVLTF
TRBV5-1,TRBJ2-7,12,once,NA,TGCGCCAGCTCAGGAGGTCCCTACGAGCAGTACTTC,CASSGGPYEQYF
TRBV5-1,TRBJ2-5,16,NA,TRBD1,TGCGCCAGCAGCTTGGAGGGGACAGTACGCCGGGAGACCCAGTACTTC,CASSLEGTVRRETQYF
TRBV7-8,TRBJ2-7,13,NA,NA,TGTGCCAGCAGCCTAACAGGGTTCTACGAGCAGTACTTC,CASSLTGFYEQYF
TRBV10-3,TRBJ2-1,15,NA,TRBD2,TGTGCCATCAGTGGACTAGCGGGATCGGACAATGAGCAGTTCTTC,CAISGLAGSDNEQFF
TRBV28,TRBJ2-1,19,NA,TRBD2,TGTGCCAGCAGTTTATCCAGGGGGCGGACTAGCGGGAGATGGAATGAGCAGTTCTTC,CASSLSRGRTSGRWNEQFF
TRBV5-4,TRBJ1-6,16,NA,NA,TGTGCCAGCAGCTTAGGGGGAAGCCTAAAAGGGAGACCCCTCCACTTT,CASSLGGSLKGRPLHF
TRBV5-1,TRBJ2-2,14,once,NA,TGCGCCAGCAGCTTGGTCAAATCGGCGCAGGAGCTGTTTTTT,CASSLVKSAQELFF
TRBV5-4,TRBJ2-3,19,NA,TRBD2,TGTGCCAGCTCCCGGCTAGCGGGGGCCCCTCCCTCCTTCACAGATACGCAGTATTTT,CASSRLAGAPPSFTDTQYF
TRBV28,TRBJ1-4,14,NA,NA,TGTGCCAGCAGACCCCTGGGGGGCAATGAAAAACTGTTTTTT,CASRPLGGNEKLFF
TRBV6-5,TRBJ2-7,13,NA,NA,TGTGCCAGCAGTCTTCAGGCCCCCTACGAGCAGTACTTC,CASSLQAPYEQYF
TRBV6-1,TRBJ2-7,14,NA,NA,TGTGCCAGCACCAACGGACTCCTTTTGGGGGAGCAGTACTTC,CASTNGLLLGEQYF
TRBV28,TRBJ2-7,15,NA,TRBD2,TGTGCCAGCAGCTTCTTAGCGGGAGGGCCGTCCGAGCAGTACTTC,CASSFLAGGPSEQYF
TRBV28,TRBJ1-3,14,NA,NA,TGTGCCAGCAGGGTCGCCCCCTCTGGAAACACCATATATTTT,CASRVAPSGNTIYF
TRBV15,TRBJ2-7,15,NA,TRBD1,TGTGCCACCAGCAGAGGGGGGACAGTGAACTACGAGCAGTACTTC,CATSRGGTVNYEQYF
TRBV30,TRBJ2-3,14,NA,NA,TGTGCCTGGAGAGTGCGGGGCAGCACAGATACGCAGTATTTT,CAWRVRGSTDTQYF
TRBV7-9,TRBJ2-5,17,once,TRBD2,TGTGCCAGCAGCCCCAGGGGAAGCGGGAGGCTCCAAGAGACCCAGTACTTC,CASSPRGSGRLQETQYF
TRBV10-3,TRBJ2-3,12,once,TRBD2,TGTGCCATCAAAACTAGCGTGGATACGCAGTATTTT,CAIKTSVDTQYF
TRBV6-6,TRBJ2-2,16,NA,NA,TGTGCCAGCAGTTCTCTTTACGGATGGGACACCGGGGAGCTGTTTTTT,CASSSLYGWDTGELFF
TRBV5-6,TRBJ2-3,16,NA,NA,TGTGCCAGCAGCTTGGCCTGGGCAGGGCCCCTAGATACGCAGTATTTT,CASSLAWAGPLDTQYF
TRBV5-1,TRBJ2-7,16,few,TRBD2,TGCGCCAGCAGCAACACTAGGACTAGCGCATACTACGAGCAGTACTTC,CASSNTRTSAYYEQYF
TRBV28,TRBJ1-6,14,NA,TRBD1,TGTGCCAGCAGTATGACAGGGTATAATTCACCCCTCCACTTT,CASSMTGYNSPLHF
TRBV9,TRBJ2-7,14,once,NA,TGTGCCAGCAGCGTAGCAGGGTACCCCTACGAGCAGTACTTC,CASSVAGYPYEQYF
TRBV5-8,TRBJ2-3,15,NA,NA,TGTGCCAGCAGCCTCCTAAGGGGGGTGGCAGATACGCAGTATTTT,CASSLLRGVADTQYF
TRBV9,TRBJ2-3,12,NA,TRBD1,TGTGCCAGCAGTGGGGGACAGGACACGCAGTATTTT,CASSGGQDTQYF
TRBV7-9,TRBJ2-7,16,NA,NA,TGTGCCAGCAGTTTAGGAATAGGGGCACCAATCTACGAGCAGTACTTC,CASSLGIGAPIYEQYF
TRBV7-6,TRBJ2-5,14,NA,NA,TGTGCCAGCAGCCGTTCAGCCTTACAAGAGACCCAGTACTTC,CASSRSALQETQYF
TRBV30,TRBJ2-1,14,once,TRBD2,TGTGCCTGGAGTGTAATAGCGGGACGCAATGAGCAGTTCTTC,CAWSVIAGRNEQFF
TRBV6-1,TRBJ2-1,18,once,TRBD2,TGTGCCAGCAGTGGGGCTAGCGGGAGGGCCCGCTCCTACAATGAGCAGTTCTTC,CASSGASGRARSYNEQFF
TRBV7-2,TRBJ1-2,15,few,TRBD1,TGTGCCAGCAGCTTCCCCCGGACAGGGGGGGATGGCTACACCTTC,CASSFPRTGGDGYTF
TRBV2,TRBJ2-1,15,NA,TRBD2,TGTGCCAGCAGACGGACTAGCGGCGACTACAATGAGCAGTTCTTC,CASRRTSGDYNEQFF
TRBV21-1,TRBJ2-5,18,once,NA,TGTGCCAGCAGCAAACCCCCCCCCGGAGAAAGGGCCCAAGAGACCCAGTACTTC,CASSKPPPGERAQETQYF
TRBV5-4,TRBJ2-3,15,NA,TRBD2,TGTGCCAGCAGCTTCCCTAGCGGGGGGTTAGATACGCAGTATTTT,CASSFPSGGLDTQYF
TRBV7-9,TRBJ2-3,14,NA,NA,TGTGCCAGCGGTGACTTGTCTAGCACAGATACGCAGTATTTT,CASGDLSSTDTQYF
TRBV28,TRBJ1-6,17,NA,NA,TGTGCCAGCAGTCCCTCAGGCTGGCTGGGGGACGATTCACCCCTCCACTTT,CASSPSGWLGDDSPLHF
TRBV15,TRBJ2-5,15,once,TRBD1,TGTGCCACCAGCAGATCCCCCGGGACAGGAGAGACCCAGTACTTC,CATSRSPGTGETQYF
TRBV28,TRBJ2-3,14,NA,NA,TGTGCCAGCACCAACGCCCTTGGACTCCATACGCAGTATTTT,CASTNALGLHTQYF
TRBV28,TRBJ1-4,13,NA,TRBD1,TGTGCCACCCTGGACAGGGAACGAGAAAAACTGTTTTTT,CATLDREREKLFF
TRBV7-2,TRBJ2-7,16,NA,TRBD2,TGTGCCAGCAGCTTGGTCCGACTAGCGGGGGCCTACGAGCAGTACTTC,CASSLVRLAGAYEQYF
TRBV11-3,TRBJ2-5,13,NA,TRBD1,TGTGCCAGCAGCCAGGGGGCTGGTGAGACCCAGTACTTC,CASSQGAGETQYF
TRBV4-1,TRBJ1-4,15,NA,NA,TGCGCCAGCAGTCCTCCTTTTGCAACTAATGAAAAACTGTTTTTT,CASSPPFATNEKLFF
TRBV2,TRBJ2-2,15,few,TRBD1,TGTGCCAGCAGGTCCGGGACAGGGGGGACCGGGGAGCTGTTTTTT,CASRSGTGGTGELFF
TRBV7-8,TRBJ2-1,12,NA,NA,TGTGCCAGCAGCTGGTCTTCTAATGAGCAGTTCTTC,CASSWSSNEQFF
TRBV7-9,TRBJ1-6,16,NA,NA,TGTGCCAGCAGCTTAGGCCGATATTCACAGCATTCACCCCTCCACTTT,CASSLGRYSQHSPLHF
TRBV6-5,TRBJ1-2,13,NA,TRBD1,TGTGCCAGCAGTTTGGACAGGGGGGATGGCTACACCTTC,CASSLDRGDGYTF
TRBV5-1,TRBJ2-1,15,NA,TRBD2,TGCGCCAGCAGCTTGGGGGCGGGAGTAAACAATGAGCAGTTCTTC,CASSLGAGVNNEQFF
TRBV2,TRBJ1-5,17,NA,NA,TGTGCCAGCAGTGGAATCGGGGGTAGAAGTAGCAATCAGCCCCAGCATTTT,CASSGIGGRSSNQPQHF